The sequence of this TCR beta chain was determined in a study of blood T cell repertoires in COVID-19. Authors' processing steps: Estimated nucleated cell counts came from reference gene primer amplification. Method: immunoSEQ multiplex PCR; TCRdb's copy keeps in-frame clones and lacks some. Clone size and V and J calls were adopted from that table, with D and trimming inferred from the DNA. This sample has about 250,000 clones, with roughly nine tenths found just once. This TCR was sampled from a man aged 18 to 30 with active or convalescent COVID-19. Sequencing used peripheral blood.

DNA for the CDR3: TGCGCCAGCAGCCGGGATTGGAGCTCCTACGAGCAGTACTTC. Residues: CASSRDWSSYEQYF. The gene calls are TRBV5-1 and TRBJ2-7; D may be TRBD2 (5 bases). V was shortened by 4 bases and J by 0 bases, with 11 bases between the two germline ends. Germline CDR1 reads SGHRS; CDR2 reads YFSETQ. The CDR3 has 14 amino acids.